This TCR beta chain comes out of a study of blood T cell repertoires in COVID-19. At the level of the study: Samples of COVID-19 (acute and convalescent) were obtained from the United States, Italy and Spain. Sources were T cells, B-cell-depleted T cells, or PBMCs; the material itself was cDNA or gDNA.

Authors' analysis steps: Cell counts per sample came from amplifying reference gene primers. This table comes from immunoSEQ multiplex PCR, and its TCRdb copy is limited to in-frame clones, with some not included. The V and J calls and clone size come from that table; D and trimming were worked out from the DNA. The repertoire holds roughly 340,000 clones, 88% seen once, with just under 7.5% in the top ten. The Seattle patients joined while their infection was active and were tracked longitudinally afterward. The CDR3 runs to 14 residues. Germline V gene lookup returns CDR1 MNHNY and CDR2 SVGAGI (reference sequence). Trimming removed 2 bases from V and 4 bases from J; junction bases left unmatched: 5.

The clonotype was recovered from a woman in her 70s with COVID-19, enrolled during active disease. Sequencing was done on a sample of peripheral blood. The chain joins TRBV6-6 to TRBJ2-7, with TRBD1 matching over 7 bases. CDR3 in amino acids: CASSYTTGAYEQYF. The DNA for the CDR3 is TGTGCCAGCAGTTACACAACAGGGGCGTACGAGCAGTACTTC.